This T cell receptor beta chain is drawn from a study of T cell repertoires in cytomegalovirus infection. Study-wide context: Recently identified HLA-C-restricted CMV epitopes were used, and well-studied HLA-B-restricted CMV epitopes were used as well. Indicated by public TCR beta signatures were CMV infection and matching HLA type. Notes on the study in general: Dominating the ex vivo response were TCR beta clonotypes that were CMV-specific and HLA-C-restricted. Summed frequency of public TCR beta families distinguished CMV carriers with the relevant HLA.

CDR1 and CDR2 from the germline V gene are SEHNR and FQNEAQ (reference sequence). Trimming removed 5 bases from V and 9 bases from J, with 32 bases in between. CDR3 size: 19 residues. MiXCR, run by TCRdb on the reads, gives a single entry per CDR3 protein. The sample has 150,000 or so distinct CDR3 sequences; about 20% are singletons. This clonotype has only a few counts. Antigen specificity is unknown. This TCR was sampled from a human donor in good health (CMV status not recorded). Some clones in this sample may be carry-over from other donors' samples. The V and J genes are TRBV7-9 and TRBJ2-1; the D gene could be TRBD1 or TRBD2 (5 bases each). Sequencing was performed on CD8+ T cells from cultured PBMCs, taken from culture after CMV antigen stimulation. CDR3 region: CASSADGAISQWDLGEQFF. As DNA, the CDR3 is TGTGCCAGCAGCGCGGACGGGGCTATTAGTCAGTGGGATCTCGGTGAGCAGTTCTTC.